These 9 T cell receptor beta chains came from one sample sequenced in a study of Ad26.COV2.S vaccination and SARS-CoV-2 variants (dated by TCRdb to about 2021). The treatment or condition label for this specimen denotes: roughly 20 received Ad26.COV2.S at low or high dose, single or two shots; several received placebo; per-sample allocation not given. For vaccine and placebo recipients, the sequenced repertoires came from samples collected on day 63 after the first injection. The library was produced with the immunoSEQ multiplex PCR assay. The source is immuneACCESS, and TCRdb retained only in-frame sequences with V and J called. Part of the clones is not carried over; for the studies checked, unresolved V genes explain less than half of this, and the remainder is unexplained. This sample comprises about 330,000 clones, around 90% of them detected only once. About 5% of the sample belongs to the ten largest clones.

The material sequenced was peripheral blood, taken in a trial of Ad26.COV2.S vaccine versus placebo. All receptors come from a person between 18 and 65 years old who received the Ad26.COV2.S COVID-19 vaccine or a placebo.

The gene calls are TRBV5-6 and TRBJ1-2; TRBD1 might be the D (6 bases). The germline V gene encodes CDR1 SGHDT and CDR2 YYEEEE. The CDR3 has 15 amino acids. V was trimmed by 4 bases and J by 4 bases, leaving 17 bases between them. The CDR3 protein is CASSTPGDRGYGYTF. CDR3 bases: TGTGCCAGCAGCACTCCAGGGGACCGGGGCTATGGCTACACCTTC. The whole variable domain, remainder taken from reference TRBV5-6 and TRBJ1-2, is DAGVTQSPTHLIKTRGQQVTLRCSPKSGHDTVSWYQQALGQGPQFIFQYYEEEERQRGNFPDRFSGHQFPNYSSELNVNALLLGDSALYLCASSTPGDRGYGYTFGSGTRLTVV.

This chain links TRBV2 with TRBJ2-2; D ambiguous. The V and J ends lost 3 bases and 1 base respectively, with 9 bases between them. Looked up from germline, CDR1 is SNHLY and CDR2 is FYNNEI. This CDR3 comprises 15 residues. CDR3 region: CASSDSGLNTGELFF. DNA of the CDR3: TGTGCCAGCAGTGATTCTGGGCTGAACACCGGGGAGCTGTTTTTT.

The V gene is TRBV19, the J gene TRBJ2-2; tentatively, D is TRBD1 or TRBD2 (5 bases each). V was trimmed by 9 bases and J by 2 bases, leaving 13 bases between them. The germline V gene has CDR1 LNHDA and CDR2 SQIVND (reference sequence). The CDR3 length is 14 residues. CDR3 sequence reads: CASPRGFNTGELFF. The CDR3 bases are TGTGCCAGCCCACGGGGCTTTAACACCGGGGAGCTGTTTTTT.

V and J are TRBV5-6 and TRBJ2-7, with D perhaps TRBD2 (7 bases). V lost 1 base, J lost 2 bases, and 13 bases lay in between. CDR1 SGHDT and CDR2 YYEEEE come from the germline V gene. This CDR3 has 15 residues. CDR3 DNA sequence: TGTGCCAGCAGCTTGTGGGGGGGGCCCGCCTACGAGCAGTACTTC. It codes for CASSLWGGPAYEQYF.

This clone was observed a single time. This rearrangement joins TRBV5-1 to TRBJ2-5, with D possibly TRBD2 on 5 matching bases. This CDR3 comprises 15 residues. Germline-derived CDR1 and CDR2 are SGHRS and YFSETQ. The V end lost 0 bases, the J end lost 0 bases, and 9 bases lay between the germline ends. DNA of the CDR3: TGCGCCAGCAGCTTGGGCGGGCGCAACCAAGAGACCCAGTACTTC. This sequence encodes CASSLGGRNQETQYF.

The V gene is TRBV9, the J gene TRBJ2-2, with TRBD2 identical over 10 bases. The germline gives CDR1 SGDLS, CDR2 YYNGEE. The CDR3 loop spans 16 amino acids. J gave up 6 bases and V 0 bases, and 5 bases lay outside the gene matches. CDR3 in amino acids: CASSVGISGGSGELFF. CDR3 DNA: TGTGCCAGCAGCGTAGGGATTAGCGGGGGGTCCGGGGAGCTGTTTTTT.

This clone turned up a few times. The chain has TRBV19 and TRBJ1-2; the D is unclear. Germline values: CDR1 LNHDA, CDR2 SQIVND (reference sequence). Trimming took off 6 bases at V and 1 base at J, with 12 bases between the two ends. This CDR3 has 14 amino acids. CDR3 coding DNA: TGTGCCAGTAGCTTGGGTGAGGGTAACTATGGCTACACCTTC. Translating it yields CASSLGEGNYGYTF.

The chain recombines TRBV27 with TRBJ1-2, with TRBD1 matching 7 bases. Germline V gives CDR1 MNHEY, CDR2 SMNVEV (reference sequence). V was pared by 6 bases and J by 7 bases, with 8 bases of the junction left unmatched. The CDR3 contains 13 residues. The CDR3 protein is CASSRGNLLGYTF. CDR3 nucleotide sequence: TGTGCCAGCAGCAGGGGGAACTTGCTTGGCTACACCTTC.

The chain couples TRBV19 to TRBJ2-7; no reliable D call. V lost 1 base and J 7 bases, leaving 11 bases between the germline ends. The germline V gene has CDR1 LNHDA and CDR2 SQIVND (reference sequence). CDR3 length: 13 amino acids. CDR3 sequence (DNA): TGTGCCAGTAGTATAGGAGTAGGGCCGGAGCAGTACTTC. This codes for CASSIGVGPEQYF.